The source of this T cell receptor beta chain is a study of radiotherapy plus CTLA-4 blockade in lung cancer (dated by TCRdb to 2017 to 2018). General notes on the study: Among enrolled patients, approximately 18% had an objective response and around 33% reached disease control. Study-level results and caveats: Increased serum interferon-beta after radiation, together with early dynamic changes in blood T cell clones, were reported to be the strongest predictors of response. TCR clones derived from tumors expanded in peripheral blood after treatment with radiotherapy and ipilimumab.

Reading the germline V gene gives CDR1 SGHVS and CDR2 FNYEAQ. V is pared back by 3 bases and J by 2 bases, with 13 bases lying between the germline termini. The CDR3 spans 15 residues, from the cysteine through the phenylalanine. The sequence is cut down to CDR3 DNA, 45 bases in frame from base 1. The study evaluated CTLA-4 blockade (ipilimumab) given together with focal radiation therapy in patients who had chemo-refractory metastatic non-small-cell lung cancer. The library came from the immunoSEQ multiplex PCR assay. TCRdb retrieved this table from immuneACCESS and kept in-frame rearrangements only. Not all clones are present; in checked studies, unresolved V genes account for under half, and no reason is known for the remainder. The sample table lists around 44,000 clones, roughly 90% of them with a count of one. Of the sample, 15% to 20% is held by the ten largest clones. To note about this clone: Its target antigen remains unknown. No base quality information exists; no much larger clone differs at one position.

The clonotype originates from a human donor with non-small cell lung cancer that progressed on radiotherapy plus ipilimumab. Some clones in this sample may be carry-over from other donors' samples. Sequenced here: peripheral blood, sampled from a patient treated with radiotherapy plus ipilimumab. This receptor chain uses TRBV7-6 and TRBJ2-5, with TRBD1 as a weak D call on 6 bases. The CDR3 region has the sequence CASSFQTGVQETQYF. The DNA sequence is as follows: TGTGCCAGCAGCTTCCAGACAGGAGTACAAGAGACCCAGTACTTC.